In this sample, the clone carrying this TCR beta chain turned up a few times. Its matching antigen is unknown. These data come from a study of early T cells in non-severe SARS-CoV-2 infection. Study background: It was bulk RNA from unsorted whole blood that was sequenced, and the chains were unpaired.

Study findings and constraints: Matches to VDJdb favored anti-spike CD8 responses and missed private and CD4 specificities.

CDR1 is KGHSH and CDR2 is LQKENI in the germline V gene. The CDR3 is made up of 16 amino acids. Trimming left V 6 bases short and J 5 bases short, with 23 bases between. Attachment of unique molecular identifiers to individual cDNA molecules was performed. In TCRdb, the 5' RACE reads were re-called with MiXCR into one record per CDR3 protein. The data hold nearly 55,000 distinct CDR3 sequences, with roughly 7.6% observed a single time. This TCR came from an adult who was a healthcare worker with PCR-confirmed SARS-CoV-2 infection or an uninfected control (not recorded which). The chain joins TRBV18 to TRBJ2-7; D remains ambiguous. The input for sequencing was whole blood, taken at baseline. The CDR3 protein is CASSQETGSHGDEQYF. CDR3 sequence (DNA): TGTGCCAGCTCGCAAGAGACCGGCTCCCATGGGGACGAGCAGTACTTC.